This TCR beta chain was profiled in a study of cytomegalovirus exposure and HLA in healthy donors. Study findings and constraints: Published work reported that the classifier diagnosed cytomegalovirus status with high specificity and sensitivity.

This clone occurred a few times. The target antigen is unknown. Primers for the PCR totalled 60 Vbeta and 13 Jbeta. As handled by the study authors: Later analysis identified 80 million to 85 million unique TCR beta chains, some 10 million shared. Some clones are missing from TCRdb's copy, which holds only in-frame ones; the method was immunoSEQ multiplex PCR. V and J calls and clone size are those listed in that table; D and trimming were worked out from the DNA. The sample includes 110,000 or so clones, around four fifths seen only once; the top ten take roughly 9.2%. Germline V gene sequence: CDR1 SGHVS, CDR2 FQNEAQ. This CDR3 spans 17 amino acids. The V end lost 1 base, the J end lost 2 bases, and 17 bases lay between the germline ends. All donors participated as healthy donors of bone marrow.

This receptor was identified in a middle-aged woman in good health and CMV-seropositive. The specimen was PBMCs. The J gene is TRBJ1-2, the V gene TRBV7-8; D gene uncertain. The CDR3 DNA sequence: TGTGCCAGCAGCTTAGGAGTAGAGCGGACCCGAAACTATGGCTACACCTTC. Translation gives CASSLGVERTRNYGYTF.